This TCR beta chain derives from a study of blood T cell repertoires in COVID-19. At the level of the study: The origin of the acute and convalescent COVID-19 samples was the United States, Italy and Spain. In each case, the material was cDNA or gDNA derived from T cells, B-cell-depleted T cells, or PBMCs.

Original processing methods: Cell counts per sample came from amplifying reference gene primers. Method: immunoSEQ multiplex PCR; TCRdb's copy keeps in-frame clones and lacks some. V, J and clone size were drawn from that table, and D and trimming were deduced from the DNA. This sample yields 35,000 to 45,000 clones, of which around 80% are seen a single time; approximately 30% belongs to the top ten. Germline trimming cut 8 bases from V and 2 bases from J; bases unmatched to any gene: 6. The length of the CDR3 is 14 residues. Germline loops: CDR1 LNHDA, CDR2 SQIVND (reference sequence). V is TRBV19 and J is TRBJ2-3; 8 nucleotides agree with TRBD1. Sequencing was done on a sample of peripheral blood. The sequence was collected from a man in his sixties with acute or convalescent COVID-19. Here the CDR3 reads CASGNRGNTDTQYF. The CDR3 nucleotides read TGTGCCAGTGGAAACAGGGGGAACACAGATACGCAGTATTTT. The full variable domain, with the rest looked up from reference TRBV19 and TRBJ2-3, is DGGITQSPKYLFRKEGQNVTLSCEQNLNHDAMYWYRQDPGQGLRLIYYSQIVNDFQKGDIAEGYSVSREKKESFPLTVTSAQKNPTAFYLCASGNRGNTDTQYFGPGTRLTVL.